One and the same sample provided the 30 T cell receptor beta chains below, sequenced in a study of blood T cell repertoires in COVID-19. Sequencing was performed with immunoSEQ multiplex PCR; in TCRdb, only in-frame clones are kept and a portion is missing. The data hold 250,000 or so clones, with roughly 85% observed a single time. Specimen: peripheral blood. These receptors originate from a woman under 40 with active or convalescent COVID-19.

CDR3 loop: CASSYDRGTGNTIYF. In DNA, the CDR3 is TGTGCCAGCAGTTACGATCGGGGTACTGGAAACACCATATATTTT. This chain uses TRBV6-2 or TRBV6-3 with TRBJ1-3; D unresolved. With 2 bases removed from V and 2 bases from J, the gap between germline ends came to 10 bases. In germline, CDR1 is MNHEY, CDR2 SVGEGT. The CDR3 sequence is 15 residues long.

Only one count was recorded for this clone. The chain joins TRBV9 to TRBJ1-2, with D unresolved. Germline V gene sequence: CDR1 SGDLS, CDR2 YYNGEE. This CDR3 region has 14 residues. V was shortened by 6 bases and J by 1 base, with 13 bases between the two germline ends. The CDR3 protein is CASTLGIYNYGYTF. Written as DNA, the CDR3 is TGTGCCAGCACCCTCGGGATTTATAACTATGGCTACACCTTC.

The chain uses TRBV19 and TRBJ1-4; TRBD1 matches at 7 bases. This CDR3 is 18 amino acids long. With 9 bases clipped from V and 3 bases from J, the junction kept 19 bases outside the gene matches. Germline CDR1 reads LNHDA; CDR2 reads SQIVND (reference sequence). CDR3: CASRPRGGGAGSNEKLFF. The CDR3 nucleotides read TGTGCCAGCCGACCTCGTGGAGGGGGCGCGGGTTCTAATGAAAAACTGTTTTTT.

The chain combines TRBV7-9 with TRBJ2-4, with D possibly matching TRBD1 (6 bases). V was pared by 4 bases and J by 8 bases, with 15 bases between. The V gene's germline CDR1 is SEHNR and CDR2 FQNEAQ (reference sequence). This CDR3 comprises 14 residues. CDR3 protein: CASSSGDVADIQYF. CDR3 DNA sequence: TGTGCCAGCAGCTCAGGGGACGTTGCTGACATTCAGTACTTC.

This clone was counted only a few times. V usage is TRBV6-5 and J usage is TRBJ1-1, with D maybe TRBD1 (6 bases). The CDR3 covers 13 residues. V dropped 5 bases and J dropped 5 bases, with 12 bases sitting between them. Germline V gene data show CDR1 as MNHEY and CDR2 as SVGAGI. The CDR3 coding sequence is TGTGCCAGCAGTATGAACAGGGAGACTGAAGCTTTCTTT. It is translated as CASSMNRETEAFF.

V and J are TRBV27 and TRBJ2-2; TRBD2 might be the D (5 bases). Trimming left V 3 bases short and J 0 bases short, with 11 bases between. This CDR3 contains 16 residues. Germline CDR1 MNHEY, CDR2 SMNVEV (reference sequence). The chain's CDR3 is CASSFEGQSNTGELFF. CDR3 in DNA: TGTGCCAGCAGTTTCGAGGGTCAATCGAACACCGGGGAGCTGTTTTTT.

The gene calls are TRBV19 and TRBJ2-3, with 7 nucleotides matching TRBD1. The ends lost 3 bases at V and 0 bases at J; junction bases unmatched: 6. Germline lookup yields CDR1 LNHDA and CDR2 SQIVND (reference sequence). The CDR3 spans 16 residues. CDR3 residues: CASSIRTGASTDTQYF. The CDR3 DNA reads TGTGCCAGTAGTATCCGGACAGGAGCAAGCACAGATACGCAGTATTTT.

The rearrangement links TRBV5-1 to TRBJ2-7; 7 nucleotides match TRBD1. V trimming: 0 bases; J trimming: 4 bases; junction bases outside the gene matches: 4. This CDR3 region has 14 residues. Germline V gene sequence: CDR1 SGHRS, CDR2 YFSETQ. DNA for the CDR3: TGCGCCAGCAGCTTGGGGCAGGGGGAATACGAGCAGTACTTC. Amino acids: CASSLGQGEYEQYF.

CDR3 sequence reads: CASSTGAGELFF. The CDR3 DNA follows: TGTGCCAGCTCGACAGGGGCCGGGGAGCTGTTTTTT. The rearrangement uses TRBV18 and TRBJ2-2; TRBD1 matches 8 bases. Germline V gene lookup returns CDR1 KGHSH and CDR2 LQKENI. CDR3 size: 12 residues. V dropped 6 bases and J dropped 6; count of bases not matched to a gene: 0.

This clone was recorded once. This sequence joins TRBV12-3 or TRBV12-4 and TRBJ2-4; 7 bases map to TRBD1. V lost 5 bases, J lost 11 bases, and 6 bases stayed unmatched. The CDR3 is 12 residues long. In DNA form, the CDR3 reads TGTGCCAGCAGTCCGACAGGGTTGCTTCAGTACTTC. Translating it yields CASSPTGLLQYF.

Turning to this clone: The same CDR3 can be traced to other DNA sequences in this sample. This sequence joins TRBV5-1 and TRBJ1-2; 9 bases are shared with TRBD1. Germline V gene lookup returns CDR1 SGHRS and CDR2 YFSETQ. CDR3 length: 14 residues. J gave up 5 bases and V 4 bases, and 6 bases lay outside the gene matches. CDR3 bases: TGCGCCAGCAGCCCAGGACAGGGGAGATATGGCTACACCTTC. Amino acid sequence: CASSPGQGRYGYTF.

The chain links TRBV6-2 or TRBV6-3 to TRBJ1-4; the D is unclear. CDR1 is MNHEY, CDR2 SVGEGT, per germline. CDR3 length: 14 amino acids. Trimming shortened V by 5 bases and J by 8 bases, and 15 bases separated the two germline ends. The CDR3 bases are TGTGCCAGCAGTCCACACGAAAGGCGGGAAAAACTGTTTTTT. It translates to CASSPHERREKLFF.

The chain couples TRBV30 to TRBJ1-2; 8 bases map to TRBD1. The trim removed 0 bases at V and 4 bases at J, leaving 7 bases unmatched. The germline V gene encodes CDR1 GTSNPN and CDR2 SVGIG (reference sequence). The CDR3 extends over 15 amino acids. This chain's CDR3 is CAWSVADRVSYGYTF. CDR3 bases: TGTGCCTGGAGTGTAGCGGACAGGGTTAGCTATGGCTACACCTTC.

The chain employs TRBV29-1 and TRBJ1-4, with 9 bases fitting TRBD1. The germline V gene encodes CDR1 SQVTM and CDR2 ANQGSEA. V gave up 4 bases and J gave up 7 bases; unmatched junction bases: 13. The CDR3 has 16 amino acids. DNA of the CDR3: TGCAGCGTTGCTCTGGACAGGGGTAGTTTCGTTGAAAAACTGTTTTTT. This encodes CSVALDRGSFVEKLFF.

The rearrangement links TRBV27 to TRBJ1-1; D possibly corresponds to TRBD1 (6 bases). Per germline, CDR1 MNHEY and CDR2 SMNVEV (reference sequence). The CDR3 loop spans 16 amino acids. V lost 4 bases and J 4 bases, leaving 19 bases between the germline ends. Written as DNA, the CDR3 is TGTGCCAGCAGTTCCCCGGGGGTAAGGGGGGGCACTGAAGCTTTCTTT. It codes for CASSSPGVRGGTEAFF.

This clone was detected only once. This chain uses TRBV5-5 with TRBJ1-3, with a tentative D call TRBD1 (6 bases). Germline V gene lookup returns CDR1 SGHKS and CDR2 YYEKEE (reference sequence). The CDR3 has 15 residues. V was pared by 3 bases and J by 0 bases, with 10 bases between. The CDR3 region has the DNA TGTGCCAGCAGCTCATTACAGGGCTCTGGAAACACCATATATTTT. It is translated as CASSSLQGSGNTIYF.

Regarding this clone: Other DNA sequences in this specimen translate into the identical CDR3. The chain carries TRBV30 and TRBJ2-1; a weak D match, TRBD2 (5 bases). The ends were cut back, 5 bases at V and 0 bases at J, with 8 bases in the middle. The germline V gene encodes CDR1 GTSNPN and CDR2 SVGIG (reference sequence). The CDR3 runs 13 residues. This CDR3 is CAWRGSSYNEQFF. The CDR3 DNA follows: TGTGCCTGGCGGGGTAGCTCCTACAATGAGCAGTTCTTC.

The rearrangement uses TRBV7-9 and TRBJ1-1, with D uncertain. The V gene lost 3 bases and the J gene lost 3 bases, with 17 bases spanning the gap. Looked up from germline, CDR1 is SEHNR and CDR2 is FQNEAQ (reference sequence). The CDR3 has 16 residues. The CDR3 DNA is TGTGCCAGCAGCTTGGTTGAGGGCCTCGGGTACACTGAAGCTTTCTTT. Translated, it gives CASSLVEGLGYTEAFF.

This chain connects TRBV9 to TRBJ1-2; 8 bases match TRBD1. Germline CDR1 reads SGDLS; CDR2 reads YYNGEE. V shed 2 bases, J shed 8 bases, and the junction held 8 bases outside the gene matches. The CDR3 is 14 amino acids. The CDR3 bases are TGTGCCAGCAGCGTTGGGGACAGGTTAAGGGGCTACACCTTC. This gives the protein CASSVGDRLRGYTF.

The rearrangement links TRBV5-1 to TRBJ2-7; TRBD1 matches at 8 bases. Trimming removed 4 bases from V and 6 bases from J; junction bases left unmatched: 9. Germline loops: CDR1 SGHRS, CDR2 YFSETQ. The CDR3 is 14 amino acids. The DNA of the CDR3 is TGCGCCAGCAGCATCATCGGACAGGGCGGCGAGCAGTACTTC. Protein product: CASSIIGQGGEQYF. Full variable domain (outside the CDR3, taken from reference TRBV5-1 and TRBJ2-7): KAGVTQTPRYLIKTRGQQVTLSCSPISGHRSVSWYQQTPGQGLQFLFEYFSETQRNKGNFPGRFSGRQFSNSRSEMNVSTLELGDSALYLCASSIIGQGGEQYFGPGTRLTVT.

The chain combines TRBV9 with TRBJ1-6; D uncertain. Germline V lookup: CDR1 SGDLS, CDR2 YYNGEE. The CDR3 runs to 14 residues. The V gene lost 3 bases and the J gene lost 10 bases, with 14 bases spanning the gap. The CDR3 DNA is TGTGCCAGCAGCGAGAGAGAGGCTCGGTCACCCCTCCACTTT. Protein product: CASSEREARSPLHF.

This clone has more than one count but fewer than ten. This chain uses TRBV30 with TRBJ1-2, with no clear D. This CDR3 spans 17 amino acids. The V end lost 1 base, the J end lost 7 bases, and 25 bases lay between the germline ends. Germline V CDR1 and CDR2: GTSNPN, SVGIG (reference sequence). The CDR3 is CAWSESKEQPPLLGYTF. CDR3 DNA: TGTGCCTGGAGTGAATCTAAAGAACAGCCTCCCCTCCTTGGCTACACCTTC. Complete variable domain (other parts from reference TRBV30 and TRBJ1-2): SQTIHQWPATLVQPVGSPLSLECTVEGTSNPNLYWYRQAAGRGLQLLFYSVGIGQISSEVPQNLSASRPQDRQFILSSKKLLLSDSGFYLCAWSESKEQPPLLGYTFGSGTRLTVV.

The CDR3 bases are TGTGCCAGCATTCAGAACACCGGGGAGCTGTTTTTT. Encoded protein: CASIQNTGELFF. The chain carries TRBV2 and TRBJ2-2; D is unclear. CDR1 and CDR2 (germline): SNHLY, FYNNEI. The CDR3 has 12 residues. Trimming shortened V by 7 bases and J by 1 base, and 4 bases separated the two germline ends.

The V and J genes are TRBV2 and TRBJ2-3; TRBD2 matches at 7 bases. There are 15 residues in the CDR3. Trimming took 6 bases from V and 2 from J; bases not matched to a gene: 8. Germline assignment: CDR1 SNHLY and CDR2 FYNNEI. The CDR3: CASSREGRDTDTQYF. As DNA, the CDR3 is TGTGCCAGCAGCAGGGAGGGGCGGGACACAGATACGCAGTATTTT.

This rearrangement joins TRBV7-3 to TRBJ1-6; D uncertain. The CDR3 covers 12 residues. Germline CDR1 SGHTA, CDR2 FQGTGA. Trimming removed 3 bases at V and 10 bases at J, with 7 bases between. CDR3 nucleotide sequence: TGTGCCAGCAGCTTGAAAGCCTCACCCCTCCACTTT. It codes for CASSLKASPLHF.

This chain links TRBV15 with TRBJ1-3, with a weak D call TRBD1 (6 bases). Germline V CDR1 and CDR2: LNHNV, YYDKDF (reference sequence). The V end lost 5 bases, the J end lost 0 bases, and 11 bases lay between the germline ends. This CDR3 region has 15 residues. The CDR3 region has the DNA TGTGCCACCAGCGCGTGGGACAACTCTGGAAACACCATATATTTT. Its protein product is CATSAWDNSGNTIYF.

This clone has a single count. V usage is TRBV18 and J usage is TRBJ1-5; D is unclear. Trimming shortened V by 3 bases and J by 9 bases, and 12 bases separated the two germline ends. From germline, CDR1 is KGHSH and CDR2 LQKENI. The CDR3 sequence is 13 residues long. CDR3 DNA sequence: TGTGCCAGCTCACCCACCGATTTGGCGCCCCAGCATTTT. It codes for CASSPTDLAPQHF.

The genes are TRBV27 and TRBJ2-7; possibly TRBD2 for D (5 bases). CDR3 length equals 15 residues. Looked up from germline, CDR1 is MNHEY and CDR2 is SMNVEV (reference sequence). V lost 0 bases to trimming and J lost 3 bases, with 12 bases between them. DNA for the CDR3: TGTGCCAGCAGTTTATCGCCGGGGTCTAGCTACGAGCAGTACTTC. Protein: CASSLSPGSSYEQYF.

For the CDR3, the DNA is TGTGCCAGCTCACCTTCCCAGGGGGGTAGCTCCTACGAGCAGTACTTC. Encoded protein: CASSPSQGGSSYEQYF. The chain joins TRBV18 to TRBJ2-7; tentative D call: TRBD1 (7 bases). V was cut by 3 bases and J by 0 bases, with 15 bases left in between. The CDR3 totals 16 residues. Germline V lookup: CDR1 KGHSH, CDR2 LQKENI.

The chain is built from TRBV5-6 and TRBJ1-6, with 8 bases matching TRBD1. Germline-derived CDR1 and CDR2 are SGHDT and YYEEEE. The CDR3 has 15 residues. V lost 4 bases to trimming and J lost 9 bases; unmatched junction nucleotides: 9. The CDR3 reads CASSTRGPLRSPLHF. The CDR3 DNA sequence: TGTGCCAGCAGCACCAGGGGGCCGTTACGTTCACCCCTCCACTTT.